This record concerns one T cell receptor beta chain sequence. Vbeta (60) and Jbeta (13) primers were used in the PCR. Generated by immunoSEQ multiplex PCR, the TCRdb table keeps only in-frame clones and is missing some. Here the sample spans approximately 97,000 clones, approximately 80% being singletons. The data are from a study of cytomegalovirus exposure and HLA in healthy donors. Trimming shortened V by 0 bases and J by 8 bases, and 8 bases separated the two germline ends. This CDR3 is built from 13 residues. Per germline, CDR1 SGHNT and CDR2 YENEEA. V is TRBV11-3 and J is TRBJ2-1; D uncertain. Source material: PBMCs. The sequence derives from a male donor in good health and CMV-seropositive. The CDR3 DNA reads TGTGCCAGCAGCTTAGAAGCCCTAGATGAGCAGTTCTTC. Protein product: CASSLEALDEQFF. The entire variable domain, with the rest obtained from reference TRBV11-3 and TRBJ2-1, is as follows: EAGVVQSPRYKIIEKKQPVAFWCNPISGHNTLYWYLQNLGQGPELLIRYENEEAVDDSQLPKDRFSAERLKGVDSTLKIQPAELGDSAVYLCASSLEALDEQFFGPGTRLTVL.